This T cell receptor (beta chain) was recovered during a study of shared clonotypes between healthy human individuals. The study, taken as a whole, reports: Expectations were that clonotype sharing among donors would be affected by sequencing depth. Naive subsets tended to show greater estimated richness than memory subsets.

Profiled with immunoSEQ multiplex PCR; TCRdb holds only in-frame clones, not every one. The profile shows some 2,000,000 clones, approximately 94% of them singletons. A remark on this clone: Its antigen is not known.

Negatively enriched CD4+ T cells were divided by CD45RA into naive and memory. This clonotype was obtained from a man younger than 35 in good health. Specimen: naive CD4+ T cells sorted from blood. As to subset: CD45RA+ positively selected.

The CDR3 loop is CASSPLFVVQGGSNQPQHF. CDR3 sequence (DNA): TGTGCCAGCTCACCTTTATTCGTCGTACAGGGGGGCAGCAATCAGCCCCAGCATTTT. This rearrangement joins TRBV18 to TRBJ1-5; TRBD1 aligns across 8 bases. The germline V gene has CDR1 KGHSH and CDR2 LQKENI. V lost 3 bases, J lost 1 base, and 14 bases stayed unmatched. The CDR3 sequence is 19 residues long.